This T cell receptor beta chain came from a study of blood T cell repertoires in COVID-19. Study as a whole: Samples representing acute and convalescent COVID-19 were sourced from the United States, Italy and Spain. In each case, the material was cDNA or gDNA derived from T cells, B-cell-depleted T cells, or PBMCs.

Authors' data handling: Scientists estimated how many nucleated cells there were by amplifying reference gene primers. This table comes from immunoSEQ multiplex PCR, and its TCRdb copy is limited to in-frame clones, with some not included. V and J calls and clone size follow that table, whereas D and trimming were derived from the DNA. The sample lists more than 110,000 clones; about three quarters were seen once. The trim removed 5 bases at V and 1 base at J, leaving 7 bases unmatched. The CDR3 is made up of 17 amino acids. The germline CDR1 and CDR2 sequences are MNHEY and SVGEGT. Source material: peripheral blood. The chain joins TRBV6-2 or TRBV6-3 to TRBJ2-3; TRBD2 matches at 12 bases. The clonotype was recovered from a woman aged 45-59 years with active or convalescent COVID-19. The CDR3: CASSKRLAGDGTDTQYF. In DNA, the CDR3 is TGTGCCAGCAGTAAGAGACTAGCGGGAGACGGCACAGATACGCAGTATTTT.